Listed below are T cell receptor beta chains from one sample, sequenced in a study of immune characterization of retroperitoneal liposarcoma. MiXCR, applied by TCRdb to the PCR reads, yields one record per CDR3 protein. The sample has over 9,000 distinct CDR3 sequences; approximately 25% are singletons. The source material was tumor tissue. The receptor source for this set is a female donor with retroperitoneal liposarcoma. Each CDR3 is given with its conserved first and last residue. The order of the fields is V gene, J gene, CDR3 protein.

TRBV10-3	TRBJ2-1	CAISEASGIGGNEQFF
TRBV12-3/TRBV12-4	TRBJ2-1	CASRSTPGGHLSYNEQFF
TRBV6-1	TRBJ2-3	CASSRDFGGTDTQYF
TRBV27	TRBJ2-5	CASSLLAGGPGNEQYF
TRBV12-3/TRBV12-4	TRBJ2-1	CASSFRTGGPEQFF
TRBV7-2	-	CASRRAYEQYF
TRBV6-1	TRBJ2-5	CASSEAQTGGQETQYF
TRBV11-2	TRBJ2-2	CASSLVQRLGAGAGELFF
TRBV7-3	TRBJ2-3	CASSLLGETDTQYF
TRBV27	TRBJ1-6	CASSFGRPGRLNSPLHF
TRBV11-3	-	CASSLDPYEQFF
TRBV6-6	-	CASRAAGTYEQYF
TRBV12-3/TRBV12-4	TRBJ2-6	CASTSTGAGANVLTF
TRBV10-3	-	CAITRGQGADEQFF
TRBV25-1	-	CASSDPAGKFYEQYF
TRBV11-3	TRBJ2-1	CASSARPLMGKETQFF
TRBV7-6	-	CASSLGTSLDEQYF
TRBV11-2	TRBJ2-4	CASSTRAKADTAKNIQYF
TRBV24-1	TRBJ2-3	CATSDLSSDTDTQYF
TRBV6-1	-	CASTRQGRETQYF
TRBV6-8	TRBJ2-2	CASSPPGQGALMDTGELFF
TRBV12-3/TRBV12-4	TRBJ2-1	CASRLELAPIGEQFF
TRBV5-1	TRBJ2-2	CASSLARGNTGELFF
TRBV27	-	CASSFPEQFF
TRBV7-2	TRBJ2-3	CASSLGGASDTQYF
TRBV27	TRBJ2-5	CASRTGATNEQYF
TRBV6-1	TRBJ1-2	CASSEGRGPLYGYTF
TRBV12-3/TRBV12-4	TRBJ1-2	CASRRGSKNYGYTF
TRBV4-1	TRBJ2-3	CASSQDFRITDTQYF
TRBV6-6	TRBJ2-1	CASSYSGGSRSEQFF
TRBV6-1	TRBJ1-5	CASDQGVGNQPQHF
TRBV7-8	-	CASSSPAHFSGRNYEQYF
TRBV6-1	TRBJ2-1	CASSDLSGGGNEQIF
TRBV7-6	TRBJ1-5	CASSSGLYSNQPQHF
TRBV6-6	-	CASSYSLGGSSYEQFF
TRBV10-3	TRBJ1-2	CAISPDNYGYTF
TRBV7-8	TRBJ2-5	CASSEETSGPYNEQYF
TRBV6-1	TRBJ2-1	CASSTFGTGGGVGLYEQFF
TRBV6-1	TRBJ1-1	CASRKMNTEAFF
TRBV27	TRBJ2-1	CASTLGGRGDEQFF
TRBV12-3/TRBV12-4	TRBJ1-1	CASSFSTEGAFF